The 16 T cell receptor beta chains below all came from one sample that was sequenced in a study of beta chain features in type 1 diabetes. Of the isolated RNA, all was reverse transcribed, and so the sequenced material was expressed TCRB transcripts. Libraries were prepared by immunoSEQ multiplex PCR; TCRdb keeps only in-frame clonotypes and omits some of them. The table lists under 250,000 clones, roughly 15% of them singletons, with roughly 0.028% in the top ten. The sample was naive CD4+ T cells from blood. The receptors were sampled from a woman aged 40-49 years in good health.

This chain joins TRBV2 and TRBJ2-5; 7 bases map to TRBD2. CDR3 size: 12 residues. Per the germline V gene, CDR1 is SNHLY and CDR2 is FYNNEI. J lost 4 bases, V lost 11 bases, and 7 bases had no gene match. CDR3 sequence: CAAGWGGETQYF. For the CDR3, the DNA is TGTGCCGCCGGATGGGGGGGAGAGACCCAGTACTTC.

V and J are TRBV5-6 and TRBJ2-7; D might be TRBD2 (5 bases). V shed 3 bases and J shed 5 bases, with 21 bases lying between them. Germline CDR1 SGHDT, CDR2 YYEEEE. The CDR3 runs to 16 residues. The CDR3 DNA is TGTGCCAGCAGCTGGCGGACTGTTGCCGAGAGCCACGAGCAGTACTTC. Translated, it gives CASSWRTVAESHEQYF.

This clone was found a few times. This rearrangement joins TRBV27 to TRBJ2-6; no definite D call. The germline gives CDR1 MNHEY, CDR2 SMNVEV (reference sequence). This CDR3 comprises 20 residues. Trimming removed 0 bases at V and 0 bases at J, with 18 bases between. The CDR3: CASSLSRVGRVTSGANVLTF. CDR3 coding DNA: TGTGCCAGCAGTTTATCGCGTGTTGGGCGCGTCACCTCTGGGGCCAACGTCCTGACTTTC. The full variable domain, with the rest looked up from reference TRBV27 and TRBJ2-6, is EAQVTQNPRYLITVTGKKLTVTCSQNMNHEYMSWYRQDPGLGLRQIYYSMNVEVTDKGDVPEGYKVSRKEKRNFPLILESPSPNQTSLYFCASSLSRVGRVTSGANVLTFGAGSRLTVL.

This clone came up a few times. The V gene is TRBV19, the J gene TRBJ1-2; no firm D call. V gave up 6 bases and J gave up 8 bases, with 19 bases separating them. Germline CDR1 reads LNHDA; CDR2 reads SQIVND (reference sequence). The CDR3 is made up of 14 amino acids. The CDR3 coding sequence is TGTGCCAGTAGGCTGCCCTCGAGGTCCGAAGGCTACACCTTC. It specifies CASRLPSRSEGYTF.

This clone appeared a few times. V is TRBV9 and J is TRBJ1-1; D is uncertain. Trimming pared 7 bases from V and 1 base from J, leaving 11 bases between. Looked up from germline, CDR1 is SGDLS and CDR2 is YYNGEE. CDR3 length: 13 residues. The DNA for the CDR3 is TGTGCCAGCGGGCCTGTTACGAACACTGAAGCTTTCTTT. Translation gives CASGPVTNTEAFF.

The chain has TRBV5-6 and TRBJ2-3; 7 bases align to TRBD1. CDR1 and CDR2 (germline): SGHDT, YYEEEE. The junction had 3 bases not matched to a gene; V was cut back by 1 base and J by 1 base. The CDR3 extends over 15 amino acids. CDR3 region: CASSLQGVGTDTQYF. Written as DNA, the CDR3 is TGTGCCAGCAGCTTGCAGGGGGTAGGCACAGATACGCAGTATTTT.

The V call is TRBV5-4, the J call TRBJ1-4; the D gene is possibly TRBD1 (6 bases). This CDR3 region has 17 residues. V lost 0 bases, J lost 7 bases, and 19 bases lay in between. CDR1 is SGHNT and CDR2 is YYREEE in the germline V gene (reference sequence). The CDR3 region is CASSLGSWGTPAEKLFF. Written as DNA, the CDR3 is TGTGCCAGCAGCTTGGGTTCGTGGGGGACACCGGCTGAAAAACTGTTTTTT.

This chain connects TRBV7-2 to TRBJ2-5, with D maybe TRBD1 (5 bases). Per the germline V gene, CDR1 is SGHTA and CDR2 is FQGNSA. This CDR3 is 15 amino acids long. Trimming removed 0 bases at V and 1 base at J, with 9 bases between. The CDR3 here is CASSLAKGSQETQYF. The CDR3 DNA reads TGTGCCAGCAGCTTAGCGAAGGGGTCCCAAGAGACCCAGTACTTC.

This clone has more than one count but fewer than ten. The V gene is TRBV2, the J gene TRBJ1-1; the D is unclear. The V end was cut by 8 bases, the J end by 7 bases, with 14 bases between. Germline values: CDR1 SNHLY, CDR2 FYNNEI. The CDR3 has 12 residues. The CDR3 is CASYRGGFEAFF. The CDR3 nucleotides read TGTGCCAGCTACCGAGGCGGGTTTGAAGCTTTCTTT.

The V call is TRBV9, the J call TRBJ2-5; D possibly corresponds to TRBD2 (5 bases). The V gene lost 1 base and the J gene lost 2 bases, with 9 bases spanning the gap. From germline, CDR1 is SGDLS and CDR2 YYNGEE. This CDR3 is built from 14 residues. The chain's CDR3 is CASSVSGEQETQYF. In DNA, the CDR3 is TGTGCCAGCAGCGTAAGTGGGGAGCAAGAGACCCAGTACTTC.

The chain employs TRBV14 and TRBJ2-3; 9 positions agree with TRBD2. Germline lookup yields CDR1 SGHDN and CDR2 FVKESK. The V gene end was trimmed by 2 bases and the J gene end by 7 bases; junction bases not matched to a gene: 19. The CDR3 has 19 residues. CDR3 sequence reads: CASSQSSRGSSGEKNTQYF. The CDR3 coding sequence is TGTGCCAGCAGCCAATCATCTCGGGGGTCTAGCGGGGAGAAGAATACGCAGTATTTT.

This clone was found a few times. The V gene is TRBV12-5, the J gene TRBJ2-5; D might be TRBD2 (5 bases). Looked up from germline, CDR1 is LGHNT and CDR2 is FRNRAP. The CDR3 length is 16 residues. V was clipped by 1 base and J by 5 bases, with 17 bases between them. CDR3 amino acids: CASGLGDRRREETQYF. DNA for the CDR3: TGTGCTAGTGGTTTGGGAGACCGACGAAGGGAGGAGACCCAGTACTTC.

This clone occurred a few times. The rearrangement uses TRBV18 and TRBJ1-1, with a tentative D call TRBD1 (5 bases). The germline gives CDR1 KGHSH, CDR2 LQKENI. The CDR3 is 17 amino acids. V lost 0 bases, J lost 1 base, and 15 bases lay in between. The CDR3 nucleotides read TGTGCCAGCTCACCACCGGGGCCACGACGGAAGAACACTGAAGCTTTCTTT. Translation: CASSPPGPRRKNTEAFF.

This clone was detected a few times. V gene TRBV27 combines with J gene TRBJ1-2; 9 bases match TRBD1. The length of the CDR3 is 15 residues. Germline V gene sequence: CDR1 MNHEY, CDR2 SMNVEV (reference sequence). The J segment lost 4 bases and the V segment lost 6 bases, leaving 9 bases of the junction unmatched. The CDR3 DNA is TGTGCCAGCAGCACCTACCGGGACAGGGTCTATGGCTACACCTTC. As protein: CASSTYRDRVYGYTF.

In this sample, this clone turned up a few times. This chain uses TRBV18 with TRBJ2-7, with 10 bases matching TRBD1. The junction had 5 bases not matched to a gene; V was cut back by 3 bases and J by 6 bases. Germline values: CDR1 KGHSH, CDR2 LQKENI. This CDR3 has 14 amino acids. The CDR3: CASSPTGTGAEQYF. For the CDR3, the DNA is TGTGCCAGCTCACCGACCGGGACAGGGGCCGAGCAGTACTTC.

The chain combines TRBV7-2 with TRBJ1-6; D gene uncertain. V dropped 4 bases and J dropped 6 bases, with 22 bases sitting between them. Germline V CDR1 and CDR2: SGHTA, FQGNSA. The CDR3 has 18 residues. The CDR3 is CASSSRGASGEFNSPLHF. The DNA for the CDR3 is TGTGCCAGCAGCTCCCGGGGAGCTTCAGGCGAGTTTAATTCACCCCTCCACTTT.